These T cell receptor beta chains were read from a single sample in a study of cytomegalovirus exposure and HLA in healthy donors. Assay used: immunoSEQ multiplex PCR; TCRdb lists only in-frame clones, some missing. The sample shows about 93,000 clones, approximately 69% of them seen only once. Sequenced material: PBMCs. The receptors come from a boy between 10 and 17 years old in good health and CMV-seropositive. Each CDR3 is given with its conserved first and last residue. D genes are given only for firm matches. Size is stated for part of the rows, as once, few or many counts, or as a class when the clone is expanded.

d_gene,abundance,v_gene,j_gene,CDR3aa,CDR3nt
.,.,TRBV7-9,TRBJ1-1,CASGGTEAFF,TGTGCCAGCGGAGGGACTGAAGCTTTCTTT
TRBD1,few,TRBV6-5,TRBJ2-6,CASGTGASGANVLTF,TGTGCCAGCGGGACAGGGGCCTCTGGGGCCAACGTCCTGACTTTC
.,.,TRBV5-6,TRBJ1-1,CASSPSLPNTEAFF,TGTGCCAGCAGCCCTTCACTCCCGAACACTGAAGCTTTCTTT
TRBD2,few,TRBV18,TRBJ2-7,CASSPQSGTVLIEQYF,TGTGCCAGCTCACCTCAAAGCGGGACCGTACTTATCGAGCAGTACTTC
.,.,TRBV27,TRBJ2-6,CASGTSGANVLTF,TGTGCCAGCGGGACTTCTGGGGCCAACGTCCTGACTTTC
.,.,TRBV5-1,TRBJ2-7,CASSLSSLPPYEQYF,TGCGCCAGCAGCTTGTCGTCCTTACCCCCCTACGAGCAGTACTTC
.,few,TRBV6-5,TRBJ1-1,CASSPQNTEAFF,TGTGCCAGCAGTCCACAGAACACTGAAGCTTTCTTT
.,.,TRBV27,TRBJ1-1,CASSQRGIYTEAFF,TGTGCCAGCAGCCAAAGGGGGATTTACACTGAAGCTTTCTTT
.,once,TRBV19,TRBJ2-7,CASSIGAVSYEQYF,TGTGCCAGTAGTATAGGCGCCGTTTCCTACGAGCAGTACTTC
.,few,TRBV28,TRBJ2-7,CASIPRDISYEQYF,TGTGCCAGCATCCCCCGGGACATCTCCTACGAGCAGTACTTC